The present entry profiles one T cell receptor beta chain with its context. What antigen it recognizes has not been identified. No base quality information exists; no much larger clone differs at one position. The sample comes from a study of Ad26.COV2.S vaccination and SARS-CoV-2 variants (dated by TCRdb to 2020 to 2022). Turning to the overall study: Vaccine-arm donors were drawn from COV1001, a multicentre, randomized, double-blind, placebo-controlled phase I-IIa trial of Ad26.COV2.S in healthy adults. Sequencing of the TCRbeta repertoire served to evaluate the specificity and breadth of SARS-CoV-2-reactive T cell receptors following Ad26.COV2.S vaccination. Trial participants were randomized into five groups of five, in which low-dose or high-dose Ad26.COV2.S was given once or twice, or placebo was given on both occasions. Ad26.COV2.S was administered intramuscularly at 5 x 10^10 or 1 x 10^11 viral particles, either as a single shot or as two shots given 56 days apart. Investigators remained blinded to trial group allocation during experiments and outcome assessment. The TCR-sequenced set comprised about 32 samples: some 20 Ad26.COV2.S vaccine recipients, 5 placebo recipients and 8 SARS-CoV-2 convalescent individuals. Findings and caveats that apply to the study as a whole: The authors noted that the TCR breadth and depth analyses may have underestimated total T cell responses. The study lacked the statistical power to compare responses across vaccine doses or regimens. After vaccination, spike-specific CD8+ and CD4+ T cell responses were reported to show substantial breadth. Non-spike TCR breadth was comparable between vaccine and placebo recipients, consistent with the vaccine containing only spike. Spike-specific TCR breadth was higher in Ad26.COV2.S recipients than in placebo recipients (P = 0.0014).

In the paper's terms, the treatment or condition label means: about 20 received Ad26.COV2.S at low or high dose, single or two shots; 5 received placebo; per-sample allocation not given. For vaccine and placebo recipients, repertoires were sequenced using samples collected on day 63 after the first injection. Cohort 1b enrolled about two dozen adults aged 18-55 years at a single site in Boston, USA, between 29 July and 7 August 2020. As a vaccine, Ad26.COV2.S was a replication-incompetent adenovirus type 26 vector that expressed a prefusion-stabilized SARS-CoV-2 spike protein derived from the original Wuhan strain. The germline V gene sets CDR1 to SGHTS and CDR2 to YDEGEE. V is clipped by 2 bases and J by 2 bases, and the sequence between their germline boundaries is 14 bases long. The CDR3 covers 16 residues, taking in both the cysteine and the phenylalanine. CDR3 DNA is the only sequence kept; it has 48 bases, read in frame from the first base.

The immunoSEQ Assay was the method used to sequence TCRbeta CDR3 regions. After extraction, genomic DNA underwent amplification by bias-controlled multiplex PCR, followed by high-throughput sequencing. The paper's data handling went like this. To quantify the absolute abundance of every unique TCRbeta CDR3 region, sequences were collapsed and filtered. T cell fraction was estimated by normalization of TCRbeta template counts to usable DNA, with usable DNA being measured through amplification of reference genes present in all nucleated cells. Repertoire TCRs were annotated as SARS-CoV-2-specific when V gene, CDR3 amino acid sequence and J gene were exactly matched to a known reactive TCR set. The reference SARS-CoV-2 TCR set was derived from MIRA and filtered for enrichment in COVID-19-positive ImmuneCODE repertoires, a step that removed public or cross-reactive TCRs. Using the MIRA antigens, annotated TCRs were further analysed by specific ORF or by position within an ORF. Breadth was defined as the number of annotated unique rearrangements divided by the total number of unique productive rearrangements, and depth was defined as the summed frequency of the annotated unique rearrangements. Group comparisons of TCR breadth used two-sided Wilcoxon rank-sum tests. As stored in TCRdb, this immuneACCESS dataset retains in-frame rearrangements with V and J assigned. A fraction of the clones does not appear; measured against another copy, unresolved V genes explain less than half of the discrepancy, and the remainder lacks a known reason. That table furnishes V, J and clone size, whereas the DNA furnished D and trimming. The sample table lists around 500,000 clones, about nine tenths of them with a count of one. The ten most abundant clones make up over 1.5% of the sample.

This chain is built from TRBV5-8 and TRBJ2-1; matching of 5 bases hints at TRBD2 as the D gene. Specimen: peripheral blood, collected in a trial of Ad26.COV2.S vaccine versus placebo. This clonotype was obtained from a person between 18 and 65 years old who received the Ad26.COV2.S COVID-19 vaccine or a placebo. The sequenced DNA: TGTGCCAGCAGCTTCTTCCAGGAGGAGGCCTACAATGAGCAGTTCTTC. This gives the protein CASSFFQEEAYNEQFF.